What follows describes a single T cell receptor beta chain. The sample is drawn from a study of control samples from healthy donors and cancer patients. Germline V CDR1 and CDR2: SGHTA, FQGTGA. The CDR3 length is 15 residues. Trimming at V came to 4 bases and at J to 0 bases, leaving 3 bases not matched to a gene. Measured with immunoSEQ multiplex PCR; TCRdb has only the in-frame clones, and not every one. The sample holds roughly 130,000 clones; 80% to 95% are singletons and the top ten take around 2.5%. This sequence joins TRBV7-3 and TRBJ2-5; 9 nucleotides align to TRBD2. This receptor was taken from a man between 18 and 29 years old in good health. Sequencing was performed on blood. CDR3 nucleotides: TGTGCCAGCAGCTCCCGACTAGCGGACCAAGAGACCCAGTACTTC. Translation gives CASSSRLADQETQYF.